The table lists the clone carrying this T cell receptor (beta chain) with a count of one. Its antigen remains unknown. The data were obtained in a study of T cell responses to AZD1222 COVID-19 vaccine. Overall study findings and caveats: Nearly half of the spike-specific TCRs reportedly recognize variant regions that carry no mutations. Mapped onto spike, vaccine-associated CD4 TCRs spanned it and were dominant at 160-218 and 743-854. Most donors were white British and more were female, and clonal diversity was possibly underestimated.

Unmatched junction bases numbered 5, after V lost 2 bases and J lost 5 bases. The V gene's germline CDR1 is MNHEY and CDR2 SVGEGT. This CDR3 region has 15 residues. Assay used: immunoSEQ multiplex PCR; TCRdb lists only in-frame clones, some missing. The profile shows 120,000 or so clones, roughly 91% of them singletons. This chain connects TRBV6-2 or TRBV6-3 to TRBJ1-1; 10 bases line up with TRBD1. The starting material was peripheral blood, obtained on day 0 of AZD1222 vaccination. This TCR derives from an adult in good health. The CDR3 reads CASSYAGTGVTEAFF. CDR3 DNA: TGTGCCAGCAGTTACGCCGGGACAGGGGTGACTGAAGCTTTCTTT.